The entry below gives a single T cell receptor beta chain sequence along with its context. Its antigen is currently unknown. The sample originates from a study of cytomegalovirus exposure and HLA in healthy donors. These donors were members of the roughly 120-subject validation cohort, a group separate from the roughly 670-subject first cohort. Study-wide findings and caveats: The study put 150 or so TCR beta chains on its list as cytomegalovirus-associated.

Repertoires were generated with immunoSEQ multiplex PCR, while TCRdb's copy carries only in-frame clones and drops some. The table lists approximately 99,000 clones, approximately 86% of them singletons. The V and J ends lost 2 bases and 12 bases, in that order; junction bases with no gene match: 12. CDR1 is MNHNY and CDR2 is SVGAGI in the germline V gene (reference sequence). There are 15 residues in the CDR3. What was sequenced was PBMCs. The chain combines TRBV6-6 with TRBJ2-7; 11 nucleotides agree with TRBD1. This TCR was sampled from a woman between 18 and 30 years old in good health and CMV-seronegative. CDR3 bases: TGTGCCAGCAGTTACAGGGACAGGGGGTCGAATAAGCGGTACTTC. This sequence encodes CASSYRDRGSNKRYF.